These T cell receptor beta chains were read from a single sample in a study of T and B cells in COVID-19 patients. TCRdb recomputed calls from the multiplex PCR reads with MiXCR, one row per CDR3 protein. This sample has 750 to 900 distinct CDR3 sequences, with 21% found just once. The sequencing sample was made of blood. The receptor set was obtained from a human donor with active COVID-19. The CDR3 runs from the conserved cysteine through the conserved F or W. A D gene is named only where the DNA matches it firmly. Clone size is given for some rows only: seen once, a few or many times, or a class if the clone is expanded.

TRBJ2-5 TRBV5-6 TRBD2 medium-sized CASSSLAEWEGETQYF TGTGCCAGCAGCTCTCTAGCGGAATGGGAGGGGGAGACCCAGTACTTC
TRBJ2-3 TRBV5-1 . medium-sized CASSLGGLTDTQYF TGCGCCAGCAGCTTGGGCGGACTCACAGATACGCAGTATTTT
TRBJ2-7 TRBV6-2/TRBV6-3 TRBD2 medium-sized CASRSGTDHLRQYF TGTGCCAGCAGAAGCGGGACGGACCACCTCAGGCAGTACTTC
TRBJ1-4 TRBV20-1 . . CSAEQGFGEKLFF TGCAGTGCTGAGCAGGGTTTCGGTGAAAAACTGTTTTTT
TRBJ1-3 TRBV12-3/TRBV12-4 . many CASSLEGGNTIYF TGTGCCAGCAGTCTTGAGGGGGGAAACACCATATATTTT
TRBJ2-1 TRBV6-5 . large CASSSTGGYESYNEQFF TGTGCCAGCAGTTCGACCGGCGGGTACGAATCCTACAATGAGCAGTTCTTC
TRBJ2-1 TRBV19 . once CASQGLVNANEQFF TGTGCCAGCCAGGGCCTAGTGAATGCGAATGAGCAGTTTTTT
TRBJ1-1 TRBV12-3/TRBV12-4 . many CASSPGTNTEAFF TGTGCCAGCAGTCCCGGGACGAACACTGAAGCTTTCTTT
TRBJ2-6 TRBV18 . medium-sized CASDTGTSRGSGANVLTF TGTGCCAGCGACACGGGCACTTCGAGGGGCTCTGGGGCCAACGTCCTGACTTTC
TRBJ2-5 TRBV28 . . CATLGGLTETQYF TGTGCCACCCTTGGGGGATTGACGGAGACCCAGTACTTC
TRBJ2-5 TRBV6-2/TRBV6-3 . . CASNEFKETQYF TGTGCCAGCAACGAATTTAAAGAGACCCAGTACTTC
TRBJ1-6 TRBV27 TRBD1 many CASSPDRGPSPLHF TGTGCCAGCAGCCCAGACAGGGGGCCCTCACCCCTCCACTTT
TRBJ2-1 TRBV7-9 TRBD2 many CASSPSGMGNEQFF TGTGCCAGCAGCCCTAGCGGGATGGGGAATGAGCAGTTCTTC
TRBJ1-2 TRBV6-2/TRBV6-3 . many CASSPRTAPSHYTF TGTGCCAGCAGTCCAAGGACAGCCCCGAGTCATTACACCTTC
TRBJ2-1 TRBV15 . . CATSKGCGQQGEQFF TGTGCCACCAGCAAGGGCTGTGGCCAACAGGGTGAGCAGTTTTTT
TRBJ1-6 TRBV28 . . CASSLGSPLHF TGTGCCAGCAGTTTAGGTTCACCCCTCCACTTT
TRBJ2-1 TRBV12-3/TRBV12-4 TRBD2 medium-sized CASSRAGVIGEQFF TGTGCCAGCAGCCGAGCGGGAGTGATAGGTGAGCAGTTCTTC
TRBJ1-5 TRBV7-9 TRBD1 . CASSLEPPGTGGLDQPQHF TGTGCCAGCAGCTTGGAGCCCCCCGGGACAGGGGGCTTAGATCAGCCCCAGCATTTT
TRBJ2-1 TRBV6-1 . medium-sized CASSEDGRGTYNEQFF TGTGCCAGCAGTGAAGACGGGCGAGGGACCTACAATGAGCAGTTCTTC
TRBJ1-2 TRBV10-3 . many CAISDSTHSFRGTF TGTGCCATCAGTGACTCGACTCACTCCTTCAGAGGCACCTTC
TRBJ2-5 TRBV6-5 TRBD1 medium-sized CAGHNRGYEETQYF TGTGCCGGCCATAACAGGGGGTATGAAGAGACCCAGTACTTC
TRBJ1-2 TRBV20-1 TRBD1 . CSAGATGGRDYGYTF TGCAGTGCTGGGGCAACAGGGGGCCGGGACTATGGCTACACCTTC
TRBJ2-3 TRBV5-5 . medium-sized CASSLRGPQGGDTQYF TGTGCCAGCAGCTTAAGGGGTCCCCAGGGTGGCGATACGCAGTATTTT
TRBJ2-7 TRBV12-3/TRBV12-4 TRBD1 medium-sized CASSLAWGQGVYEQYF TGTGCCAGCAGTTTAGCTTGGGGACAGGGAGTCTACGAGCAGTACTTC
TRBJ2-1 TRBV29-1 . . CSVGDNYSEQFF TGCAGCGTCGGGGACAACTACAGTGAGCAGTTCTTT
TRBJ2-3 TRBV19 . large CASSLGTARDTQYF TGTGCCAGTAGTTTAGGGACGGCGCGGGATACGCAGTATTTT
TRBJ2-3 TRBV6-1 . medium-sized CASVPRGLTDTQYF TGTGCCAGCGTCCCGCGCGGCCTCACAGATACGCAGTATTTT
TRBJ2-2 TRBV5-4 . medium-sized CASSLEVTGELFF TGTGCCAGCAGCTTGGAAGTGACCGGGGAGCTGTTTTTT
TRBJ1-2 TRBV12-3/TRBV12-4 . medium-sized CASSLRDGYTF TGTGCCAGCAGTTTAAGGGATGGCTACACCTTC
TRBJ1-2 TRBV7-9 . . CASSLEGEGPINYGYTF TGTGCCAGCAGCTTAGAGGGTGAGGGGCCGATTAACTATGGCTACACCTTC
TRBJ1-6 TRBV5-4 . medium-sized CASSAGGIYNSPLHF TGTGCCAGCAGCGCCGGAGGAATCTATAATTCACCCCTCCACTTT
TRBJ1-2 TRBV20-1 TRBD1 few CSARAPNPGGQTYGYTF TGCAGTGCTAGAGCCCCAAATCCAGGGGGCCAGACCTATGGCTACACCTTC
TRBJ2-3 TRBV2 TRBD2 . CASVGTSGSTDTQYF TGTGCCAGCGTTGGGACTAGCGGGAGCACAGATACGCAGTATTTT
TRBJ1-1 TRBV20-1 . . CSAPLSRAGTEAFF TGCAGTGCCCCCCTCAGCAGGGCGGGCACTGAAGCTTTCTTT
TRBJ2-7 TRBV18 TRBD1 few CASSGGQGTSYEQYF TGTGCCAGCTCAGGGGGACAGGGGACATCCTACGAGCAGTACTTC
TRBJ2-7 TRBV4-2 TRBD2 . CASSQAGTSGTYEQYF TGTGCCAGCAGCCAAGCCGGGACTAGTGGGACCTACGAGCAGTACTTC
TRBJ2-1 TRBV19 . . CASQGRADENELFF TGTGCCAGTCAGGGGCGAGCGGATGAGAATGAGCTGTTCTTC
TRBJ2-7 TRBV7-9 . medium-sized CASSPQQYEQYF TGTGCCAGCAGCCCCCAGCAGTACGAGCAGTACTTC
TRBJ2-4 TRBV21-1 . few CASRTVAKNIQYF TGTGCCAGCAGGACAGTAGCCAAAAACATTCAGTACTTC
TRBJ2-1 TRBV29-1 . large CSINSGTLYNEQFF TGCAGCATCAACTCCGGGACTCTCTACAATGAGCAGTTCTTC
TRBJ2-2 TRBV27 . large CASSLWMVGGGELFF TGTGCCAGCAGTTTATGGATGGTGGGGGGCGGGGAGCTGTTTTTT
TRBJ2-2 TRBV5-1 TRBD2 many CASSSTSVTGELFF TGCGCCAGCAGCTCGACTAGCGTTACCGGGGAGCTGTTTTTT